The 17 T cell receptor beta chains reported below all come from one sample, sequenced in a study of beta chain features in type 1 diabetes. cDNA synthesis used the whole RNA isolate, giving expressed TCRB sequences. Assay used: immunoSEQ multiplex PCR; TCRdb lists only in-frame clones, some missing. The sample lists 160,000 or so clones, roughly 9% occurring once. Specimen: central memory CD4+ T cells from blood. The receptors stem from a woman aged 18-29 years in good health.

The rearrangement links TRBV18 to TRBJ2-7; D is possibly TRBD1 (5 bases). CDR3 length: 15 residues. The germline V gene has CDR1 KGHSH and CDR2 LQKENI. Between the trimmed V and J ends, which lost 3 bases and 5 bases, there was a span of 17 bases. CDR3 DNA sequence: TGTGCCAGCTCACCGGGGCTGGGCCCTTTGCACGAGCAGTACTTC. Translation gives CASSPGLGPLHEQYF.

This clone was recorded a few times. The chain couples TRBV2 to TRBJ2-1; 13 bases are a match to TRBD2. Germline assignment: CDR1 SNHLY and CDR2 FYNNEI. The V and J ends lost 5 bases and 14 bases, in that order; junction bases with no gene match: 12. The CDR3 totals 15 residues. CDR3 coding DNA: TGTGCCAGCAGTCAAAGTTCCGGGACTAGCGGGGATGAGTTCTTC. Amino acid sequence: CASSQSSGTSGDEFF.

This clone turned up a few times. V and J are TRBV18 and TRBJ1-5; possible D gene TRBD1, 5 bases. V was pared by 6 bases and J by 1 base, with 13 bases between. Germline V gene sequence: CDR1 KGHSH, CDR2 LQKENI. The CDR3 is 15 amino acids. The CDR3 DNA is TGTGCCAGCTCGACCGGGGGTGGAAGCAATCAGCCCCAGCATTTT. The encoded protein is CASSTGGGSNQPQHF.

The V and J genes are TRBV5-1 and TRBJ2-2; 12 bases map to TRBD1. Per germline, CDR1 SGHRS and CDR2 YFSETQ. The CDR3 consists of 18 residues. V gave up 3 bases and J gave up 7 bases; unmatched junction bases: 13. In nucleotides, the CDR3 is TGCGCCAGCAGCTCCCTGCCCCCGGGACAGGGGGCCGGCGGGGAGCTGTTTTTT. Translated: CASSSLPPGQGAGGELFF. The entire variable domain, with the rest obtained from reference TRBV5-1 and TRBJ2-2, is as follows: KAGVTQTPRYLIKTRGQQVTLSCSPISGHRSVSWYQQTPGQGLQFLFEYFSETQRNKGNFPGRFSGRQFSNSRSEMNVSTLELGDSALYLCASSSLPPGQGAGGELFFGEGSRLTVL.

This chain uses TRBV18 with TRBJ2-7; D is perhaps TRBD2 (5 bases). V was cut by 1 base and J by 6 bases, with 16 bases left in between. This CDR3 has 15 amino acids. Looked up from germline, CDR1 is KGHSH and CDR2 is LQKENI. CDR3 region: CASSPRSGFIGEQYF. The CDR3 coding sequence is TGTGCCAGCTCACCACGCTCGGGGTTTATCGGCGAGCAGTACTTC.

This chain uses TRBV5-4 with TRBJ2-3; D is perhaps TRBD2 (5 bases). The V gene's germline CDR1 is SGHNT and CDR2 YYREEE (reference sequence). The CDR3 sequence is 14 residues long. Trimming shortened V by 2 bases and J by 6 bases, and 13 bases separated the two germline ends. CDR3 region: CASSFRTQMDTQYF. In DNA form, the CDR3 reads TGTGCCAGCAGCTTCAGGACTCAAATGGATACGCAGTATTTT.

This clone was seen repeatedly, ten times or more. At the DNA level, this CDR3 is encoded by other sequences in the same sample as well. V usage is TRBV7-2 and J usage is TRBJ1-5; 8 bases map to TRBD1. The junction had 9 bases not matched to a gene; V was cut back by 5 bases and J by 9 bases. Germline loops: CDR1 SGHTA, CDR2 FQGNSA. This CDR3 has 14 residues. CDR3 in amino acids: CASSPGQGQGPQHF. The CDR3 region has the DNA TGTGCCAGCAGCCCCGGACAGGGCCAAGGGCCCCAGCATTTT.

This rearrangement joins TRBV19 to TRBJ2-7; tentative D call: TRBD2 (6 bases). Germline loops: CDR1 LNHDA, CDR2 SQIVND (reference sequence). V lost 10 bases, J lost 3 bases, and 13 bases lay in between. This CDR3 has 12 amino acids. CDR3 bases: TGTGCCACTGGAAGGGGAGGCTACGAGCAGTACTTC. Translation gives CATGRGGYEQYF. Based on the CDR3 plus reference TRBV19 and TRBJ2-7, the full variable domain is DGGITQSPKYLFRKEGQNVTLSCEQNLNHDAMYWYRQDPGQGLRLIYYSQIVNDFQKGDIAEGYSVSREKKESFPLTVTSAQKNPTAFYLCATGRGGYEQYFGPGTRLTVT.

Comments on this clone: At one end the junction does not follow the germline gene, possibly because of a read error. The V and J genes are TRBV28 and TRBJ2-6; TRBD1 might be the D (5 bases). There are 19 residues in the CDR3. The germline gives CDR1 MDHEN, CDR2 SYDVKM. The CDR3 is CATSGAANTPASAANVLTF. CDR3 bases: TGTGCCACCTCTGGGGCAGCAAATACGCCCGCCTCTGCGGCCAACGTCCTGACTTTC.

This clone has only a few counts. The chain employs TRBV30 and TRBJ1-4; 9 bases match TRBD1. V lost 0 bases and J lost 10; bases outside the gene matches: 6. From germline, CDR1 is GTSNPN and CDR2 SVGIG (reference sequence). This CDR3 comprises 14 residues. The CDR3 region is CAWSVPGTGRKLFF. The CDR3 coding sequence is TGTGCCTGGAGTGTCCCTGGGACAGGGAGAAAACTGTTTTTT.

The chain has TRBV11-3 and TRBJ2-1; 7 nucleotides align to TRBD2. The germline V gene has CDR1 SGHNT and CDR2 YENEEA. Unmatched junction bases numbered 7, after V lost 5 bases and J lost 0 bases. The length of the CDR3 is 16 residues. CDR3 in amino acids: CASSPSSSGSYNEQFF. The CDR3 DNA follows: TGTGCCAGCAGCCCGTCGTCTAGCGGCTCCTACAATGAGCAGTTCTTC.

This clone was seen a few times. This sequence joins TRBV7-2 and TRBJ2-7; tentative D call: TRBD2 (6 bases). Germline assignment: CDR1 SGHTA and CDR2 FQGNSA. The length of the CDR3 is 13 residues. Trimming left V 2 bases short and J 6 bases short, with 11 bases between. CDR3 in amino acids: CASSLMEGLEQYF. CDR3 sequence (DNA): TGTGCCAGCAGCTTAATGGAGGGACTCGAGCAGTACTTC.

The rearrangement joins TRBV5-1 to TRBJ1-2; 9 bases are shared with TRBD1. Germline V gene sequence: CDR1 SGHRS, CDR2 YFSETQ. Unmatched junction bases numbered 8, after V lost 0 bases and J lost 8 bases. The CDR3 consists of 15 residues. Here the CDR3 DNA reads TGCGCCAGCAGCTTGGCTACAGGGGGCCCATCGGGCTACACCTTC. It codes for CASSLATGGPSGYTF.

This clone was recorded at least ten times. DNA of the CDR3: TGTGCCAGCAGTGATTTGACAGGGGGTAATCCCTACGAGCAGTACTTC. This encodes CASSDLTGGNPYEQYF. The V gene is TRBV2, the J gene TRBJ2-7; the match to TRBD1 covers 9 bases. Trimming cost V 3 bases and J 2 bases; bases outside gene matches: 8. Germline V gene lookup returns CDR1 SNHLY and CDR2 FYNNEI. This CDR3 is 16 amino acids long.

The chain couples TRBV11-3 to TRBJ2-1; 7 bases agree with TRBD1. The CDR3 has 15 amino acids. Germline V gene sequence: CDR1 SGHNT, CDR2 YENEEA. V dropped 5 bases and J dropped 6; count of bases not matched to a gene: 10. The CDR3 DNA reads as TGTGCCAGCAGCGCCCGCACCCGGGACAGCAATGAGCAGTTCTTC. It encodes CASSARTRDSNEQFF.

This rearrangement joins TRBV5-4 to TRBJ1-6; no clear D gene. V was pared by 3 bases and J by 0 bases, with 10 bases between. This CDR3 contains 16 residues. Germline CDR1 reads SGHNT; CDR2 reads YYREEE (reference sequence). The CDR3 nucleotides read TGTGCCAGCAGCTCCGCGGGGAGCTCCTATAATTCACCCCTCCACTTT. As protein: CASSSAGSSYNSPLHF.

The CDR3 DNA sequence: TGTGCCAGCGTTCCCGGGACAGGGCACGACAATGAGCAGTTCTTC. Protein product: CASVPGTGHDNEQFF. The V and J genes are TRBV7-9 and TRBJ2-1, with TRBD1 matching 9 bases. Germline-derived CDR1 and CDR2 are SEHNR and FQNEAQ (reference sequence). The CDR3 extends over 15 amino acids. Trimming at V came to 8 bases and at J to 5 bases, leaving 10 bases not matched to a gene.